These 13 T cell receptor beta chains were sequenced from one sample in a study of T-cell reconstitution after alpha-beta-depleted transplantation in children. It was with unique molecular identifiers that the TCRbeta library was prepared. One entry per CDR3 protein results from TCRdb running MiXCR on the PCR reads. The sample has about 300,000 distinct CDR3 sequences; roughly a tenth are singletons. The sequenced sample was PBMCs, obtained before TCRalphabeta/CD19-depleted stem cell transplant. These receptors were collected from a boy younger than two with acute myeloid leukemia, due to receive a stem cell transplant.

As regards this clonotype: A clone one base away is much larger, so this may be a read error. The chain combines TRBV28 with TRBJ2-7; 8 bases agree with TRBD1. Germline V lookup: CDR1 MDHEN, CDR2 SYDVKM. The length of the CDR3 is 14 residues. CDR3 DNA: TGTGCCAGCAGCCACTGGACAGGGACCTACGACCAGTACTTC. Its translation: CASSHWTGTYDQYF.

At least ten counts were recorded for this clonotype. The V gene is TRBV12-3 or TRBV12-4, the J gene TRBJ2-7; possibly TRBD2 for D (7 bases). V gave up 6 bases and J gave up 6 bases, with 12 bases separating them. This CDR3 has 12 amino acids. CDR3 sequence: CASSGGPGEQYF. In DNA form, the CDR3 reads TGTGCCAGCAGCGGGGGGCCGGGCGAGCAGTACTTC.

This clonotype showed up many times. The V gene is TRBV6-1, the J gene TRBJ2-5; 10 bases line up with TRBD2. Losses at the gene ends were 6 bases for V and 9 bases for J; bases not matched to a gene: 13. Germline CDR1 MNHNS, CDR2 SASEGT. This CDR3 is 15 amino acids long. This chain's CDR3 is CASSVAGGAPRAQYF. The CDR3 DNA is TGTGCCAGCAGCGTAGCGGGAGGCGCCCCACGGGCCCAGTACTTC.

This clonotype was seen a few times. The chain combines TRBV25-1 with TRBJ2-2; D is perhaps TRBD2 (7 bases). The CDR3 has 17 amino acids. Germline V gene data show CDR1 as MGHDK and CDR2 as SYGVNS. Trimming took 3 bases from V and 2 from J, leaving 16 bases between them. The CDR3 bases are TGTGCCAGCAGTGATCCAACAGGGAGGGGCAACACCGGGGAGCTGTTTTTT. Its translation is CASSDPTGRGNTGELFF.

The sample holds many counts of this clonotype. The chain has TRBV3-1 and TRBJ2-7; D perhaps matches TRBD2 (6 bases). This CDR3 spans 18 amino acids. Germline assignment: CDR1 LGHDT and CDR2 YNNKEL (reference sequence). V was cut by 0 bases and J by 1 base, with 19 bases left in between. CDR3 coding DNA: TGTGCCAGCAGCCAAGATTTGTCGGGTAGCGGACAATCCTACGAGCAGTACTTC. It encodes CASSQDLSGSGQSYEQYF.

This clonotype has a count of ten or more. CDR3 DNA sequence: TGTGCCAGCAGTTTACGCAGGGGGGATACGCAGTATTTT. This translates into CASSLRRGDTQYF. V is TRBV27 and J is TRBJ2-3; 7 nucleotides line up with TRBD1. Germline trimming cut 2 bases from V and 6 bases from J; bases unmatched to any gene: 2. Germline V gene sequence: CDR1 MNHEY, CDR2 SMNVEV (reference sequence). CDR3 size: 13 residues.

This clonotype has at least ten counts. The rearrangement uses TRBV3-1 and TRBJ1-2, with a tentative D call TRBD1 (6 bases). Germline-derived CDR1 and CDR2 are LGHDT and YNNKEL (reference sequence). Trimming cost V 0 bases and J 8 bases, with 19 bases left between them. There are 16 residues in the CDR3. In DNA form, the CDR3 reads TGTGCCAGCAGCCAAGATTCGTTCGGGGGGCTGTGGGGCTACACCTTC. It yields the protein CASSQDSFGGLWGYTF. Supplemented by reference TRBV3-1 and TRBJ1-2, the full variable domain reads DTAVSQTPKYLVTQMGNDKSIKCEQNLGHDTMYWYKQDSKKFLKIMFSYNNKELIINETVPNRFSPKSPDKAHLNLHINSLELGDSAVYFCASSQDSFGGLWGYTFGSGTRLTVV.

This clonotype was counted at least ten times. V is TRBV28 and J is TRBJ1-4, with 8 positions matching TRBD1. The V gene's germline CDR1 is MDHEN and CDR2 SYDVKM. J lost 5 bases, V lost 5 bases, and 4 bases had no gene match. This CDR3 region has 14 residues. Here the CDR3 DNA reads TGTGCCAGCAGTCGACAGGGGATCAATGAAAAACTGTTTTTT. This sequence encodes CASSRQGINEKLFF. Using reference TRBV28 and TRBJ1-4 for the parts outside the CDR3, the full variable domain is DVKVTQSSRYLVKRTGEKVFLECVQDMDHENMFWYRQDPGLGLRLIYFSYDVKMKEKGDIPEGYSVSREKKERFSLILESASTNQTSMYLCASSRQGINEKLFFGSGTQLSVL.

This clonotype was detected ten times or more. The chain recombines TRBV24-1 with TRBJ2-1; perhaps D is TRBD1 or TRBD2 (5 bases each). The CDR3 covers 16 residues. V was trimmed by 2 bases and J by 7 bases, leaving 17 bases between them. From germline, CDR1 is KGHDR and CDR2 SFDVKD. The CDR3: CATSDSGTPMGNEQFF. The CDR3, as DNA: TGTGCCACCAGTGATTCCGGGACCCCAATGGGTAATGAGCAGTTCTTC.

This clonotype was detected ten times or more. The rearrangement uses TRBV5-1 and TRBJ2-5; the D gene is possibly TRBD2 (6 bases). The CDR3 extends over 15 amino acids. CDR1 is SGHRS, CDR2 YFSETQ, per germline. Deletions cut 5 bases from V and 1 base from J, with 15 bases between. CDR3 loop: CASRLSGGFQETQYF. The DNA for the CDR3 is TGCGCCAGCAGGTTGAGTGGGGGGTTCCAAGAGACCCAGTACTTC. Complete variable domain (other parts from reference TRBV5-1 and TRBJ2-5): KAGVTQTPRYLIKTRGQQVTLSCSPISGHRSVSWYQQTPGQGLQFLFEYFSETQRNKGNFPGRFSGRQFSNSRSEMNVSTLELGDSALYLCASRLSGGFQETQYFGPGTRLLVL.

This clonotype was detected ten times or more. V is TRBV7-2 and J is TRBJ2-7; maybe TRBD2 (7 bases). This CDR3 has 14 residues. CDR1 and CDR2 from the germline V gene are SGHTA and FQGNSA. The ends were cut back, 7 bases at V and 3 bases at J, with 16 bases in the middle. CDR3 loop: CASTNGGGGYEQYF. The CDR3 DNA reads TGTGCCAGCACCAATGGGGGAGGGGGCTACGAGCAGTACTTC.

This clonotype came up many times. The chain joins TRBV4-1 to TRBJ2-2; TRBD1 is a possible D gene (6 bases). Germline loops: CDR1 MGHRA, CDR2 YSYEKL. The CDR3 is made up of 17 amino acids. V was trimmed by 5 bases and J by 0 bases, leaving 16 bases between them. In DNA, the CDR3 is TGCGCCAGCAGCTACATTCCGACAGGATCGAACACCGGGGAGCTGTTTTTT. Its translation is CASSYIPTGSNTGELFF.

There are many counts of this clonotype. The chain uses TRBV7-8 and TRBJ2-5; 12 positions match TRBD2. This CDR3 comprises 16 residues. V shed 4 bases and J 1 base; nucleotides not matched to a gene: 4. Looked up from germline, CDR1 is SGHVS and CDR2 is FQNEAQ. Here the CDR3 DNA reads TGTGCCAGCAGCTCCCTAGCGGGAGGGCCCCAAGAGACCCAGTACTTC. This translates into CASSSLAGGPQETQYF. Full variable domain (outside the CDR3, taken from reference TRBV7-8 and TRBJ2-5): GAGVSQSPRYKVAKRGQDVALRCDPISGHVSLFWYQQALGQGPEFLTYFQNEAQLDKSGLPSDRFFAERPEGSVSTLKIQRTQQEDSAVYLCASSSLAGGPQETQYFGPGTRLLVL.